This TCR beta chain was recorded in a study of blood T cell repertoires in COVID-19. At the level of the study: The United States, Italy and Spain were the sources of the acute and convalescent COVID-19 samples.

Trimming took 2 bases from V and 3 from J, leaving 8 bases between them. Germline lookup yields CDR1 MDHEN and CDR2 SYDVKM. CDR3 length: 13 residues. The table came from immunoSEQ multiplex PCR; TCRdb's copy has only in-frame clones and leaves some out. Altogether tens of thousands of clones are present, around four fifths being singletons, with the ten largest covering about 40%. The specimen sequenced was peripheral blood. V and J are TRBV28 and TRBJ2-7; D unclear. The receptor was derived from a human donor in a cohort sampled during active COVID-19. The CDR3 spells CASSLTPVYEQYF. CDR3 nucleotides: TGTGCCAGCAGTTTAACTCCTGTCTACGAGCAGTACTTC.